Detailed here is one TCR beta chain. Its specificity is unknown. Just one base apart from a much larger clone, this may be a read error. This CDR3 is missing its conserved last phenylalanine or tryptophan, likely due to a read error. This record comes from a study of glioma-infiltrating T cells. Background on the study: Before surgery, glioma patients received dexamethasone for at most six days.

Germline CDR1 is MNHEY and CDR2 is SVGEGT. The V gene end was trimmed by 6 bases and the J gene end by 12 bases; junction bases not matched to a gene: 8. The CDR3 consists of 12 residues. TCR alpha and beta CDR3 regions were amplified from RNA using iRepertoire nested multiplex PCR. One entry per CDR3 protein results from TCRdb running MiXCR on the multiplex PCR reads. This table holds 300,000 to 450,000 distinct CDR3 sequences, more than 35% found once. Findings of the study overall: Only very few CDR3 sequences appeared in both tissue and blood.

This receptor was obtained from a human donor with low-grade glioma or glioblastoma, undergoing nonglioma brain surgery, or in good health (not recorded which). The rearrangement uses TRBV6-2 or TRBV6-3 and TRBJ2-3, with TRBD2 identical over 8 bases. Sequenced input: glioma tissue, nonneoplastic brain tissue, or PBMCs (not recorded which). CDR3 DNA: TGTGCCAGCAGCCAAAGGACTAGCCGACAGTATCTT. It translates to CASSQRTSRQYL.